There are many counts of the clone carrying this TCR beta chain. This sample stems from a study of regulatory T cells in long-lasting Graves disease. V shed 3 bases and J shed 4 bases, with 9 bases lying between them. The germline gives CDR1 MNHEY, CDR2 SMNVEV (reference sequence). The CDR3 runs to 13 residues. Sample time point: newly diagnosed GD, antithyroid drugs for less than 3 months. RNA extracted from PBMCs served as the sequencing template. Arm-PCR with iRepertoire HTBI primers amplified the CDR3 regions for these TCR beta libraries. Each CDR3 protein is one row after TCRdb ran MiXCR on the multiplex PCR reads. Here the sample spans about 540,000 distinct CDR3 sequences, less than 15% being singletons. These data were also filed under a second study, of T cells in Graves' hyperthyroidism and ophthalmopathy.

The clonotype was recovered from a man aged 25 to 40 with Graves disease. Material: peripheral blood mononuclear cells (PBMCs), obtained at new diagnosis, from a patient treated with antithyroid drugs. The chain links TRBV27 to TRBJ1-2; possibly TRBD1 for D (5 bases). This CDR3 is CASSFVQGYGYTF. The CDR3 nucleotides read TGTGCCAGCAGTTTCGTTCAGGGCTATGGCTACACCTTC.